A selection of T cell receptor beta chains follows, all from one sample in a study of T cell changes during pregnancy in multiple sclerosis. TCRdb keeps only in-frame clones here, not all; method: immunoSEQ multiplex PCR. This table has about 100,000 clones, around 92% appearing once. The specimen comprised peripheral blood, sampled after pregnancy. These receptors were obtained from a female donor with multiple sclerosis, enrolled in a pregnancy study. CDR3s include the opening cysteine and the closing phenylalanine or tryptophan. D genes are given only for firm matches. A clone size is listed for some rows: how often the clone was seen (once, few, many), or a class if it is expanded.

-	TRBV12-5	-	TRBJ1-2	CASGFNGYTF	TGTGCTAGTGGTTTCAATGGCTACACCTTC
TRBD1	TRBV19	-	TRBJ2-5	CASSWDSQETQYF	TGTGCCAGTAGCTGGGACAGCCAAGAGACCCAGTACTTC
-	TRBV2	-	TRBJ1-3	CASSENRVTGGNTIYF	TGTGCCAGCAGCGAGAACAGGGTCACAGGGGGAAACACCATATATTTT
TRBD2	TRBV2	-	TRBJ2-5	CASSGPLLAEETQYF	TGTGCCAGCAGTGGACCGTTACTAGCGGAAGAGACCCAGTACTTC
-	TRBV6-1	-	TRBJ1-5	CASLIQVNLNQPQHF	TGTGCCAGCTTAATTCAGGTGAACCTTAATCAGCCCCAGCATTTT
-	TRBV30	-	TRBJ1-1	CAWSRSRKNTEAFF	TGTGCCTGGTCGAGGTCCCGAAAGAACACTGAAGCTTTCTTT
TRBD1	TRBV9	-	TRBJ1-4	CASSVGLGQGNEKLFF	TGTGCCAGCAGCGTAGGTTTGGGACAGGGGAATGAAAAACTGTTTTTT
-	TRBV14	-	TRBJ1-2	CASSQVQGPVGCTF	TGTGCCAGCAGCCAAGTTCAGGGGCCCGTGGGGTGCACCTTC
-	TRBV6-5	-	TRBJ2-7	CASSYPGQKNYEQYF	TGTGCCAGCAGTTACCCAGGACAGAAAAACTACGAGCAGTACTTC
TRBD1	TRBV7-6	once	TRBJ2-1	CASSLEGQGHNEQFF	TGTGCCAGCAGCTTAGAGGGACAGGGCCACAATGAGCAGTTCTTC
TRBD1	TRBV27	-	TRBJ1-1	CASSSYTGVRTEAFF	TGTGCCAGCAGTTCATACACAGGGGTGAGGACTGAAGCTTTCTTT
TRBD1	TRBV19	-	TRBJ1-2	CASSIGQGARGGYTF	TGTGCCAGTAGTATTGGACAGGGGGCGAGAGGTGGCTACACCTTC
TRBD2	TRBV6-1	few	TRBJ2-5	CASSDFAGGEETQYF	TGTGCCAGCAGTGATTTCGCGGGGGGAGAAGAGACCCAGTACTTC
TRBD2	TRBV11-3	-	TRBJ2-5	CASSFALRIAGGETQYF	TGTGCCAGCAGCTTCGCCCTCAGGATAGCGGGGGGGGAGACCCAGTACTTC
TRBD1	TRBV18	once	TRBJ1-1	CASSSEQGAMGTEAFF	TGTGCCAGCTCATCAGAACAGGGGGCAATGGGCACTGAAGCTTTCTTT
TRBD1	TRBV5-1	-	TRBJ2-7	CASSPGNRGEQYF	TGCGCCAGCAGCCCGGGGAACAGGGGCGAGCAGTACTTC
TRBD2	TRBV9	-	TRBJ2-1	CASSGSGGSSYNEQFF	TGTGCCAGCAGTGGCTCAGGCGGGAGCTCCTACAATGAGCAGTTCTTC
-	TRBV19	-	TRBJ1-1	CASSPTANTEAFF	TGTGCCAGTAGTCCGACAGCGAACACTGAAGCTTTCTTT
-	TRBV19	once	TRBJ2-7	CASSIRQEAYEQYF	TGTGCCAGTAGTATTCGGCAGGAGGCCTACGAGCAGTACTTC
-	TRBV28	-	TRBJ1-6	CASSEHNSPLHF	TGTGCCAGCAGTGAGCACAATTCACCCCTCCACTTT
-	TRBV6-5	-	TRBJ1-6	CASRPRQVSEPLHF	TGTGCCAGCAGACCTCGACAGGTATCGGAACCCCTCCACTTT
TRBD1	TRBV28	-	TRBJ1-1	CASNHPGTGGLSEAFF	TGTGCCAGCAACCATCCCGGGACAGGGGGTCTTTCTGAAGCTTTCTTT
TRBD1	TRBV5-1	-	TRBJ2-2	CASSRQGTGSNTGELFF	TGCGCCAGCAGCCGACAAGGGACAGGGTCGAACACCGGGGAGCTGTTTTTT
TRBD2	TRBV15	-	TRBJ2-5	CATSRVLAGGTRVETQYF	TGTGCCACCAGCAGAGTCCTAGCGGGAGGCACTCGGGTGGAGACCCAGTACTTC
-	TRBV19	-	TRBJ1-1	CASRERDMNTEAFF	TGTGCCAGTAGAGAGAGGGACATGAACACTGAAGCTTTCTTT
-	TRBV18	-	TRBJ2-5	CASSPRGRQETQYF	TGTGCCAGCTCACCACGGGGGCGCCAAGAGACCCAGTACTTC
-	TRBV5-1	once	TRBJ1-1	CASSLVGGMNTEAFF	TGCGCCAGCAGCTTGGTGGGGGGAATGAACACTGAAGCTTTCTTT
TRBD2	TRBV6-1	-	TRBJ2-7	CASIEREEIYEQYF	TGTGCCAGCATTGAGCGGGAGGAAATCTACGAGCAGTACTTC
-	TRBV29-1	-	TRBJ1-4	CSVEEPRGEKLFF	TGCAGCGTTGAAGAACCCCGGGGTGAAAAACTGTTTTTT
-	TRBV9	-	TRBJ2-7	CASSVGAESYEQYF	TGTGCCAGCAGCGTAGGGGCAGAGTCCTACGAGCAGTACTTC
-	TRBV9	-	TRBJ2-2	CASSVTFQGAGAGELFF	TGTGCCAGCAGCGTTACATTCCAGGGGGCGGGAGCCGGGGAGCTGTTTTTT
-	TRBV6-6	-	TRBJ1-1	CASSYDRSGIEAFF	TGTGCCAGCAGTTACGACAGGTCGGGCATTGAAGCTTTCTTT
-	TRBV2	-	TRBJ1-4	CASSEALQGYEKLFF	TGTGCCAGCAGTGAAGCGCTTCAGGGTTATGAAAAACTGTTTTTT
TRBD1	TRBV6-4	-	TRBJ2-3	CASSAWAGGYDTQYF	TGTGCCAGCAGTGCTTGGGCAGGGGGATATGATACGCAGTATTTT
TRBD2	TRBV10-2	-	TRBJ2-1	CASLGLAGVGDNEQFF	TGCGCCAGCTTAGGACTAGCGGGAGTGGGAGACAATGAGCAGTTCTTC
TRBD2	TRBV19	-	TRBJ2-3	CASSMRTSGTDTQYF	TGTGCCAGTAGTATGAGGACTAGCGGGACAGATACGCAGTATTTT
-	TRBV28	-	TRBJ2-7	CASGHYEQYF	TGTGCCAGCGGCCACTACGAGCAGTACTTC
-	TRBV29-1	-	TRBJ2-3	CSASTRYTDTQYF	TGCAGCGCCTCGACTAGGTACACAGATACGCAGTATTTT
TRBD1	TRBV18	-	TRBJ1-6	CASSPIEPPDRENLGSPLHF	TGTGCCAGCTCACCAATCGAACCGCCGGACAGGGAGAACTTAGGTTCACCCCTCCACTTT
TRBD2	TRBV28	-	TRBJ2-3	CASSYSVAGVGSDTQYF	TGTGCCAGCAGTTACTCCGTAGCGGGAGTAGGTTCAGATACGCAGTATTTT
TRBD2	TRBV5-6	-	TRBJ2-1	CASSLRTSGSIGEQFF	TGTGCCAGCAGCTTGAGAACTAGCGGGAGTATCGGTGAGCAGTTCTTC
-	TRBV28	-	TRBJ1-5	CASRLGGSNQPQHF	TGTGCCAGCAGACTGGGGGGAAGCAATCAGCCCCAGCATTTT
TRBD1	TRBV19	-	TRBJ2-7	CASSRTGVYEQYF	TGTGCCAGTAGTAGGACAGGGGTGTACGAGCAGTACTTC
-	TRBV15	-	TRBJ1-2	CATSRGGLDRNYGYTF	TGTGCCACCAGCAGAGGGGGACTAGACAGGAACTATGGCTACACCTTC
TRBD1	TRBV12-5	-	TRBJ1-3	CASGLVLARGAGNTIYF	TGTGCTAGTGGTTTGGTACTCGCCAGGGGGGCTGGAAACACCATATATTTT
TRBD2	TRBV5-1	-	TRBJ2-2	CASSLDGRDTGELFF	TGCGCCAGCAGCTTGGACGGGAGGGACACCGGGGAGCTGTTTTTT
TRBD2	TRBV7-8	-	TRBJ2-5	CASSLARPGLAGQETQYF	TGTGCCAGCAGCTTAGCGAGACCAGGACTAGCGGGGCAAGAGACCCAGTACTTC
-	TRBV27	-	TRBJ2-7	CASSLLGNSYEQYF	TGTGCCAGCAGTTTATTGGGCAACTCCTACGAGCAGTACTTC
TRBD1	TRBV19	-	TRBJ2-4	CASSPRQGRNIQYF	TGTGCCAGTAGTCCACGACAGGGCAGAAACATTCAGTACTTC
-	TRBV5-1	-	TRBJ1-4	CASSPDSHNEKLFF	TGCGCCAGCAGCCCTGACAGCCATAATGAAAAACTGTTTTTT
TRBD1	TRBV5-7	-	TRBJ2-7	CASSFGGQGSAYEQYF	TGTGCCAGCAGCTTTGGGGGACAGGGCAGTGCGTACGAGCAGTACTTC
TRBD2	TRBV5-4	-	TRBJ2-3	CASSPDPGLAGGDTQYF	TGTGCCAGCAGCCCGGACCCGGGTCTAGCGGGGGGGGATACGCAGTATTTT
-	TRBV7-2	-	TRBJ2-7	CASSPDMAYEQYF	TGTGCCAGCAGCCCCGACATGGCCTACGAGCAGTACTTC
TRBD2	TRBV2	-	TRBJ2-2	CASRTGGLAGELFF	TGTGCCAGCAGGACGGGGGGGCTGGCCGGGGAGCTGTTTTTT
TRBD2	TRBV27	-	TRBJ2-1	CASSLSRGLAGAAYNEQFF	TGTGCCAGCAGTTTATCGAGGGGACTAGCGGGAGCAGCCTACAATGAGCAGTTCTTC